This is a list of T cell receptor beta chains from one sample in a study of CD8+ T cells in alopecia areata. Data came from immunoSEQ multiplex PCR; TCRdb stores just in-frame clones and leaves some out. Of 140,000 to 150,000 clones in the sample, less than 70% are singletons; the top ten hold roughly 15%. The specimen comprised CD8+ T cells sorted from blood, sampled at week 4, from a patient treated with tofacitinib. These receptors all stem from a human donor with alopecia areata. CDR3s include the opening cysteine and the closing phenylalanine or tryptophan. A D gene is named only where the DNA matches it firmly. Size values are once, few and many counts, or a class for expanded clones, and some rows have none.

clone size	D gene	V gene	J gene	CDR3 protein	CDR3 DNA
.	.	TRBV27	TRBJ2-3	CASSLVGSDTQYF	TGTGCCAGCAGCCTCGTGGGGTCAGATACGCAGTATTTT
.	.	TRBV29-1	TRBJ2-5	CSSDEQETQYF	TGCAGCTCGGACGAACAAGAGACCCAGTACTTC
.	TRBD2	TRBV15	TRBJ2-1	CATSRKWSGGDNEQFF	TGTGCCACCAGCAGAAAATGGAGCGGGGGGGACAATGAGCAGTTCTTC
few	TRBD1	TRBV29-1	TRBJ1-1	CSVHFWDRSEAFF	TGCAGCGTCCACTTCTGGGACAGGAGCGAAGCTTTCTTT
.	.	TRBV27	TRBJ1-5	CASSLRRGYNQPQHF	TGTGCCAGCAGTTTACGGCGCGGATACAATCAGCCCCAGCATTTT
.	.	TRBV5-1	TRBJ2-7	CASSLGGKEQYF	TGCGCCAGCAGCTTAGGGGGAAAAGAACAGTACTTC
.	.	TRBV2	TRBJ2-1	CASSVGGEQFF	TGTGCCAGCAGTGTGGGGGGAGAGCAGTTCTTC
.	TRBD2	TRBV15	TRBJ2-1	CATSSPLTETSGGADEQFF	TGTGCCACCAGCAGTCCCCTAACCGAGACTAGCGGGGGGGCCGATGAGCAGTTCTTC
few	TRBD1	TRBV29-1	TRBJ1-2	CSVVPDRAYGYTF	TGCAGCGTCGTGCCGGACAGGGCGTATGGCTACACCTTC
.	TRBD1	TRBV2	TRBJ2-2	CASLGQGARVNTGELFF	TGTGCCAGCCTAGGACAGGGGGCTAGAGTGAACACCGGGGAGCTGTTTTTT
.	.	TRBV29-1	TRBJ2-3	CSVSGVSTDTQYF	TGCAGCGTGTCAGGAGTCTCGACAGATACGCAGTATTTT
few	.	TRBV27	TRBJ2-5	CASSPAVTGETQYF	TGTGCCAGCAGTCCCGCCGTGACAGGAGAGACCCAGTACTTC
.	.	TRBV30	TRBJ2-7	CAWSPIGLGSEGYEQYF	TGTGCCTGGAGCCCGATAGGGTTGGGCTCTGAGGGGTACGAGCAGTACTTC
.	.	TRBV2	TRBJ1-1	CASSEGVMNTEAFF	TGTGCCAGCAGTGAAGGGGTCATGAACACTGAAGCTTTCTTT
.	.	TRBV10-3	TRBJ1-2	CAINEDAGFRGYTF	TGTGCCATCAACGAGGACGCCGGCTTTAGGGGCTACACCTTC
.	TRBD1	TRBV13	TRBJ1-6	CASGTGGDSPLHF	TGTGCCAGCGGGACAGGGGGGGATTCACCCCTCCACTTT
.	.	TRBV13	TRBJ2-3	CASSLGQDTQYF	TGTGCCAGCAGCTTAGGCCAAGATACGCAGTATTTT
few	.	TRBV13	TRBJ2-3	CASSLELTQYF	TGTGCCAGCAGCTTAGAGCTTACGCAGTATTTT
.	TRBD1	TRBV6-5	TRBJ2-7	CASSYYRGREQYF	TGTGCCAGCAGTTACTACAGGGGGCGCGAGCAGTACTTC
.	.	TRBV4-1	TRBJ1-5	CASSQLGGQNQPQHF	TGCGCCAGCAGCCAATTGGGGGGCCAGAATCAGCCCCAGCATTTT
.	.	TRBV7-9	TRBJ1-2	CASSLDAGQYGYTF	TGTGCCAGCAGCTTAGACGCAGGGCAATATGGCTACACCTTC
.	.	TRBV5-1	TRBJ1-5	CASSWVLGNQPQHF	TGCGCCAGCAGCTGGGTATTGGGCAATCAGCCCCAGCATTTT
once	.	TRBV11-2	TRBJ2-7	CASSLELASFLEQYF	TGTGCCAGCAGCTTAGAGTTAGCGAGCTTTCTCGAGCAGTACTTC
once	.	TRBV7-8	TRBJ2-3	CASSPYPLGEDTQYF	TGTGCCAGCAGCCCCTATCCTCTCGGCGAAGATACGCAGTATTTT
.	TRBD1	TRBV28	TRBJ2-7	CASSRLGQGAYEQYF	TGTGCCAGCAGCCGACTGGGACAGGGGGCCTACGAGCAGTACTTC
.	.	TRBV9	TRBJ1-6	CAIVPAAAGPTYSPLHF	TGTGCCATTGTGCCCGCGGCGGCCGGGCCGACGTATTCACCCCTCCACTTT
few	.	TRBV6-1	TRBJ2-1	CASSEEGGFNEQFF	TGTGCCAGCAGTGAAGAAGGGGGGTTCAATGAGCAGTTCTTC
.	TRBD2	TRBV25-1	TRBJ2-7	CASRYSGGYEQYF	TGTGCCAGCAGGTATAGCGGGGGTTACGAGCAGTACTTC
few	.	TRBV30	TRBJ1-5	CAWGTEQGWQPQHF	TGTGCCTGGGGAACTGAGCAGGGTTGGCAGCCCCAGCATTTT
.	.	TRBV30	TRBJ2-1	CAWSVRGDEQFF	TGTGCCTGGAGTGTACGGGGTGATGAGCAGTTCTTC
.	TRBD2	TRBV5-6	TRBJ2-7	CASSFSGVAYEQYF	TGTGCCAGCAGCTTTAGCGGGGTCGCCTACGAGCAGTACTTC
once	.	TRBV5-4	TRBJ1-2	CASSTLTEDYGYTF	TGTGCCAGCAGCACACTCACAGAAGATTATGGCTACACCTTC
.	.	TRBV7-9	TRBJ2-7	CASSPIRGKVEQYF	TGTGCCAGCAGCCCCATACGGGGGAAGGTAGAGCAGTACTTC
once	TRBD2	TRBV19	TRBJ2-5	CASSMVAGGRQETQYF	TGTGCCAGTAGTATGGTAGCGGGGGGACGGCAAGAGACCCAGTACTTC
once	.	TRBV4-1	TRBJ1-5	CASSRMTGPSNQPQHF	TGCGCCAGCAGCAGAATGACCGGACCTAGCAATCAGCCCCAGCATTTT
once	.	TRBV6-4	TRBJ2-1	CASSDSPGGFGEQFF	TGTGCCAGCAGTGATTCCCCCGGGGGCTTTGGGGAGCAGTTCTTC
.	.	TRBV27	TRBJ2-2	CASRWGRGGELFF	TGTGCCAGCAGATGGGGGCGAGGCGGGGAGCTGTTTTTT
once	.	TRBV6-1	TRBJ1-2	CANGRANQGGYGYTF	TGTGCCAACGGGCGGGCCAATCAGGGCGGCTATGGCTACACCTTC
.	.	TRBV7-9	TRBJ1-1	CASSSMGMNTEAFF	TGTGCCAGCAGCTCAATGGGGATGAACACTGAAGCTTTCTTT
.	.	TRBV5-1	TRBJ1-2	CASSPGYGYTF	TGCGCCAGCAGCCCTGGTTATGGCTACACCTTC
.	.	TRBV7-9	TRBJ2-1	CASSWDNEQFF	TGTGCCAGCAGCTGGGACAATGAGCAGTTCTTC
.	.	TRBV15	TRBJ1-2	CATSRGPANYGYTF	TGTGCCACCAGCAGAGGCCCAGCTAACTATGGCTACACCTTC
.	.	TRBV5-6	TRBJ1-2	CASSSLQTYGYTF	TGTGCCAGCAGCTCGCTGCAGACCTATGGCTACACCTTC
.	TRBD1	TRBV7-4	TRBJ1-2	CASSARDRGDSYGYTF	TGTGCCAGCAGCGCCCGGGACAGGGGGGATTCCTATGGCTACACCTTC
.	.	TRBV13	TRBJ2-7	CASSFGDSYEQYF	TGTGCCAGCAGCTTCGGGGACTCCTACGAGCAGTACTTC
.	.	TRBV29-1	TRBJ2-3	CSVVSTDTQYF	TGCAGCGTTGTAAGCACAGATACGCAGTATTTT
few	.	TRBV5-1	TRBJ1-1	CASSILDGNTEAFF	TGCGCCAGCAGCATACTCGACGGTAACACTGAAGCTTTCTTT
few	.	TRBV4-3	TRBJ1-4	CASSPTSATNEKLFF	TGCGCCAGCAGCCCGACATCTGCAACTAATGAAAAACTGTTTTTT
.	TRBD1	TRBV2	TRBJ1-5	CASSEQGQGDQPQHF	TGTGCCAGCAGTGAGCAGGGACAGGGGGATCAGCCCCAGCATTTT
.	TRBD1	TRBV27	TRBJ2-2	CASSYQGEGGELFF	TGTGCCAGCAGTTATCAGGGGGAAGGCGGGGAGCTGTTTTTT
few	.	TRBV27	TRBJ1-1	CASSLVGGNTEAFF	TGTGCCAGCAGTTTAGTGGGGGGGAACACTGAAGCTTTCTTT
few	TRBD1	TRBV7-9	TRBJ2-1	CASSLIDRDEQFF	TGTGCCAGCAGCTTAATCGACAGGGATGAGCAGTTCTTC
.	.	TRBV19	TRBJ1-2	CASKRPYRNTNYGYTF	TGTGCCAGTAAACGGCCCTACAGGAACACTAACTATGGCTACACCTTC
few	.	TRBV30	TRBJ1-6	CAWSGIGGRREGNSPLHF	TGTGCCTGGAGCGGAATCGGGGGCAGGAGGGAAGGCAATTCACCCCTCCACTTT
.	.	TRBV14	TRBJ2-5	CASSVRLGDWYQETQYF	TGTGCCAGCAGCGTAAGACTAGGAGACTGGTACCAAGAGACCCAGTACTTC
many	TRBD1	TRBV11-2	TRBJ2-7	CASSQWDRSSYEQYF	TGTGCCAGCAGCCAGTGGGACAGGAGCTCCTACGAGCAGTACTTC
.	.	TRBV30	TRBJ1-1	CAWSFGPMNTEAFF	TGTGCCTGGAGTTTCGGGCCAATGAACACTGAAGCTTTCTTT
.	.	TRBV5-6	TRBJ2-1	CASSPDSHEQFF	TGTGCCAGCAGCCCAGATAGCCATGAGCAGTTCTTC
few	.	TRBV11-2	TRBJ1-2	CASSLVPRVYGYTF	TGTGCCAGCAGCTTAGTACCCAGGGTCTATGGCTACACCTTC